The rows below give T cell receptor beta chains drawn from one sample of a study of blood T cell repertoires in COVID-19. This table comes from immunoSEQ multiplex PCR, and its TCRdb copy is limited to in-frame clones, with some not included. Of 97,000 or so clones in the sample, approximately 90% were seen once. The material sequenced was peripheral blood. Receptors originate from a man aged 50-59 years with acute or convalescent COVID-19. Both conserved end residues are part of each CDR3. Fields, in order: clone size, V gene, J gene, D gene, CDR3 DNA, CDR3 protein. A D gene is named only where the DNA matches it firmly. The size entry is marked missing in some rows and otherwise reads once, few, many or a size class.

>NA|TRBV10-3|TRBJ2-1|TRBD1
TGTGCCATCACCCCGGGGACAGGCGACTACAATGAGCAGTTCTTC
CAITPGTGDYNEQFF
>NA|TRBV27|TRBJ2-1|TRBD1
TGTGCCGGACAGGATTTAGGGTACAATGAGCAGTTCTTC
CAGQDLGYNEQFF
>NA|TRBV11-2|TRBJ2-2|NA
TGTGCCAGCAGCCTGCGGAGAGGCGGGGAGCTGTTTTTT
CASSLRRGGELFF
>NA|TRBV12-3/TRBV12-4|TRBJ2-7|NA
TGTGCCAGCAGTAGGGACACTTCCTACGAGCAGTACTTC
CASSRDTSYEQYF
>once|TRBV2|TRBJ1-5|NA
TGTGCCAGCAGTGACACGGTTTATCAGCCCCAGCATTTT
CASSDTVYQPQHF
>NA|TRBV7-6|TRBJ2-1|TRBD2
TGTGCCAGCAGCCCTAGGGCGGGAGTATTTTACAATGAGCAGTTCTTC
CASSPRAGVFYNEQFF
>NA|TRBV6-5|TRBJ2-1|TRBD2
TGTGCCAGCAGGCTCGGACTAGCGCATGAGCAGTTCTTC
CASRLGLAHEQFF
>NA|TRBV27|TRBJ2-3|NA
TGTGCCAGCAGTTTATCAATCTACGGGGGCACAGATACGCAGTATTTT
CASSLSIYGGTDTQYF
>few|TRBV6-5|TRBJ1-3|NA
TGTGCCAGCAGTTACACCGACAGGTTCTCTGGAAACACCATATATTTT
CASSYTDRFSGNTIYF
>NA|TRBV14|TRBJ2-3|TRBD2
TGTGCCAGCAGCCAGGCCGGGACTAGCGGGATTACGCAGTATTTT
CASSQAGTSGITQYF
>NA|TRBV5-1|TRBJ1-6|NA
TGCGCCAGCAGTTCTGAGACTCTAGACTATAATTCACCCCTCCACTTT
CASSSETLDYNSPLHF
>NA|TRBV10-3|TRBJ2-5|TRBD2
TGTGCCATCAGTAGCGGGACGGATCTAGAGACCCAGTACTTC
CAISSGTDLETQYF
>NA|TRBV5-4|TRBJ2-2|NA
TGTGCCAGCAGCTCCCATAGCGCGCACGCCGGGGAGCTGTTTTTT
CASSSHSAHAGELFF
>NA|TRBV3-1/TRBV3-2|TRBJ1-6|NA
TGTGCCAGCAGCGCGCGGGGGATGGAGAATTCACCCCTCCACTTT
CASSARGMENSPLHF
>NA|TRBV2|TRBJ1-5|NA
TGTGCCAGCAGTGAGTCGGTGGTCAGCAATCAGCCCCAGCATTTT
CASSESVVSNQPQHF
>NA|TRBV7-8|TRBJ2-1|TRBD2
TGTGCCAGCAGCTCTCTCGCTAGCGGGATAGGTGAGCAGTTCTTC
CASSSLASGIGEQFF
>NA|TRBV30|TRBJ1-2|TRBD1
TGTGCCTGGGGCCGGGACAGGAAAGGCTACACCTTC
CAWGRDRKGYTF
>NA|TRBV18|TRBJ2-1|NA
TGTGCCAGCTCACCATTCCTAGAAGTAGGTACTGAGCAGTTCTTC
CASSPFLEVGTEQFF
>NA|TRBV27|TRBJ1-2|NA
TGTGCCACCAAAACGGGGGGAGCTGGCTACACCTTC
CATKTGGAGYTF
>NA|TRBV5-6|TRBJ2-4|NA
TGTGCCAGCAGCTTTCAATCAGGGGCAGCCAAAAACATTCAGTACTTC
CASSFQSGAAKNIQYF
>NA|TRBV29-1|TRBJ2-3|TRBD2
TGCAGCGTTACTATGCGGGCTAGCGGGAGGGAGCATACGCAGTATTTT
CSVTMRASGREHTQYF
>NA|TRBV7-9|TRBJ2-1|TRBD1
TGTGCCAGCGACTCCGGGACAGGGGGCTTAAATGAGCAGTTCTTC
CASDSGTGGLNEQFF
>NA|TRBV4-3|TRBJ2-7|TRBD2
TGCGCCAGCAGCCAAGATACGGGACTAGCGGGAGTGCAGTACTTC
CASSQDTGLAGVQYF
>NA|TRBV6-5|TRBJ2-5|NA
TGTGCCAGCCGGAGGGAGGTCCAAGAGACCCAGTACTTC
CASRREVQETQYF
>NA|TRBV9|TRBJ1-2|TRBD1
TGTGCCAGCAGCACCGACAGGGCGGCCTATGGCTACACCTTC
CASSTDRAAYGYTF
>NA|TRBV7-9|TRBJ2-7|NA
TGTGCCAGCAGCCTACAGGGGTCCGGGACTTTCTTGGAGCAGTACTTC
CASSLQGSGTFLEQYF
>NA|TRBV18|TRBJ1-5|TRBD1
TGTGCCAGCTCACCCGGGACAGTTTATAGCAATCAGCCCCAGCATTTT
CASSPGTVYSNQPQHF
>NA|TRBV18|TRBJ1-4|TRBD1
TGTGCCAGCTCTCTTTCCCAGGGGGCGCGTGAAAAACTGTTTTTT
CASSLSQGAREKLFF
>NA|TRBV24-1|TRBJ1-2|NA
TGTGCCACCAGTGACCCTGTTTCAGGGTCCCGGCGAGGCTACACCTTC
CATSDPVSGSRRGYTF
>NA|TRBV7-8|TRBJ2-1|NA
TGTGCCAGCAGCTTAGTTTTAGGACAGGAGGGTTACAATGAGCAGTTCTTC
CASSLVLGQEGYNEQFF
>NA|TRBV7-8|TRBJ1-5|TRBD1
TGTGCCAGCAGCCACTACGCGGACAGGGGCACTAGCAATCAGCCCCAGCATTTT
CASSHYADRGTSNQPQHF
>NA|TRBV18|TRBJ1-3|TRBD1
TGTGCCAGCTCATCCCTACAGGGGTATGGAAACACCATATATTTT
CASSSLQGYGNTIYF
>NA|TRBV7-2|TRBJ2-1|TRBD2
TGTGCCAGCAGCTTAGTACGGGAGGGCCCCGGTGAGCAGTTCTTC
CASSLVREGPGEQFF
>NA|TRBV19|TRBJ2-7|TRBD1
TGTGCCAGTAGTAGCATAAGGACAGGGCGCTACGAGCAGTACTTC
CASSSIRTGRYEQYF
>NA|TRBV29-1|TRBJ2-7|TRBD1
TGCAGCGTCGAAATGAATACAGGGGGATGGGCCGGGGCGCAGTACTTC
CSVEMNTGGWAGAQYF
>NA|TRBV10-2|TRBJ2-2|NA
TGCGCCAGCAGTGACAGGGTTGGGACAACCGCCGGGGAGCTGTTTTTT
CASSDRVGTTAGELFF
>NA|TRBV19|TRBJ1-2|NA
TGTGCCAGTAGTATTGGCAGGATCGGCTACACCTTC
CASSIGRIGYTF
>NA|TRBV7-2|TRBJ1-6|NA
TGTGCCAGCAGCTTAAACCCAGGGGATTCACCCCTCCACTTT
CASSLNPGDSPLHF
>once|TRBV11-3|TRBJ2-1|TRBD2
TGTGCCAGCAGCGTAAAGCGGGGAAGCTCCTACAATGAGCAGTTCTTC
CASSVKRGSSYNEQFF
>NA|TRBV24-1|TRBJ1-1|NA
TGTGCCACCAGTGATCCAACAGAAAGGTACACTGAAGCTTTCTTT
CATSDPTERYTEAFF
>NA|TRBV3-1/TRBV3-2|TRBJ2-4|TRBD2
TGTGCCAGCAGCCAAGAAGGAGGCGGGAGGGTAGACATTCAGTACTTC
CASSQEGGGRVDIQYF
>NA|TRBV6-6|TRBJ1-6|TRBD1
TGTGCCAGCACCCAGGGGGATCAAGGATCACCCCTCCACTTT
CASTQGDQGSPLHF
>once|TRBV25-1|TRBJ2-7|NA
TGTGCCAGCAGTGATCCCGGGACAACTCGGGAGCAGTACTTC
CASSDPGTTREQYF
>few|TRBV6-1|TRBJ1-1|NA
TGTGCCAGCAGTGAAGGGGGCACCCACATTGAAGCTTTCTTT
CASSEGGTHIEAFF
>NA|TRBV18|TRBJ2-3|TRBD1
TGTGCCAGCTCACCCCCAGGGACAGGGAGCACAGATACGCAGTATTTT
CASSPPGTGSTDTQYF
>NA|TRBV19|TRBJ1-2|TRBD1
TGTGCCAGTAGTATAGTTACCGGGACAGGGGTTGGTGGCTACACCTTC
CASSIVTGTGVGGYTF
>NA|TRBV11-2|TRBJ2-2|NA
TGTGCCAGCAGCTTAGATCGCAGGTTTACCGGGGAGCTGTTTTTT
CASSLDRRFTGELFF
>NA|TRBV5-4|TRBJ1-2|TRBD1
TGTGCCAGCAGCTACCGGACAGGGGGGTACTATGGCTACACCTTC
CASSYRTGGYYGYTF
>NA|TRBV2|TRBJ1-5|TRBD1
TGTGCCAGCCGGCCGACAGGGAGTCAGCCCCAGCATTTT
CASRPTGSQPQHF
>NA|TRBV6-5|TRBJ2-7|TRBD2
TGTGCCAGCAGTTCCTACGCGGGGGGCTTGGGGCTCGAGCAGTACTTC
CASSSYAGGLGLEQYF
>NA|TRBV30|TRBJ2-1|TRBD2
TGTGCCTGGAGTGGCTCGCGGGGGTTAAGCTCCTACAATGAGCAGTTCTTC
CAWSGSRGLSSYNEQFF
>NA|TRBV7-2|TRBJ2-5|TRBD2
TGTGCCAGCAGCCAGAGCGGGGGGACAGAGACCCAGTACTTC
CASSQSGGTETQYF
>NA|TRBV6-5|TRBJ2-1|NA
TGTGCCAGCAGTTACGGTGGGACAAACTACAATGAGCAGTTCTTC
CASSYGGTNYNEQFF
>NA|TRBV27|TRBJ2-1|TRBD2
TGTGCCAGCAGTTTATCAAGCGGGACCCACAATGAGCAGTTCTTC
CASSLSSGTHNEQFF
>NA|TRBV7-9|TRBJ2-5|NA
TGTGCCAGCAGCTTTACCACCGGAGCGGAGACCCAGTACTTC
CASSFTTGAETQYF
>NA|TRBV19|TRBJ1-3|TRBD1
TGTGCCAGTAGTTGGGACAGTGGAAACACCATATATTTT
CASSWDSGNTIYF